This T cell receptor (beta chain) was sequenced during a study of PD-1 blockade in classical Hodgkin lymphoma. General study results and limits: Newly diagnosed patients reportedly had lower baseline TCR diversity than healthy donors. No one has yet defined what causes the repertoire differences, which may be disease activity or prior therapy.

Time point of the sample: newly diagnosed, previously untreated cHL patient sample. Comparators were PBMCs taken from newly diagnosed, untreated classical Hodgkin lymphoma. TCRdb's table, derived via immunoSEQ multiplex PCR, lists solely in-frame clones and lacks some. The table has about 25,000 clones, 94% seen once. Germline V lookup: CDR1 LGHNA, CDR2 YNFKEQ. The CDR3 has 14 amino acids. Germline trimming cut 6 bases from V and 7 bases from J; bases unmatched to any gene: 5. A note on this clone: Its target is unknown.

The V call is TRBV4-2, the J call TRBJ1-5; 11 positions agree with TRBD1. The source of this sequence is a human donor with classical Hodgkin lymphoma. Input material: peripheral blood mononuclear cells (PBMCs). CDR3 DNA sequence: TGTGCCAGCAGTCCCGGGACAGGGGGACAGCCCCAGCATTTT. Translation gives CASSPGTGGQPQHF.